The source of this T cell receptor (beta chain) is a study of vaccination and CD4 T cells after COVID-19. Study details: Recovered patients in the cohort numbered six men and four women, two of them Hispanic. Post-COVID draws followed diagnosis by a median 101 days (range 35 to 161). Study-level results: A nonsignificant median increase from 21 to 38 SARS-CoV-2-reactive clonotypes was observed. The researchers studied relatively few convalescent patients and omitted early post-infection timepoints.

This clonotype was seen only a few times. The antigen is unknown. V shed 5 bases and J 1 base; nucleotides not matched to a gene: 8. This CDR3 comprises 15 residues. Germline-derived CDR1 and CDR2 are DFQATT and SNEGSKA (reference sequence). TCRdb redid the calling of the PCR reads with MiXCR, one entry per CDR3 protein. Seen here are 20,000 to 30,000 distinct CDR3 sequences, under 60% observed once, and the top ten hold 1% to 1.2%. The source is a human donor who had recovered from COVID-19. This specimen consisted of CD4+ T cells from blood, obtained before SARS-CoV-2 vaccination. V gene TRBV20-1 combines with J gene TRBJ2-3, with 8 bases fitting TRBD2. This chain's CDR3 is CSAPLPTSGTDTQYF. CDR3 sequence (DNA): TGCAGTGCTCCCCTTCCGACTAGCGGCACAGATACGCAGTATTTT.